The rows below give T cell receptor beta chains drawn from one sample of a study of PD-1 blockade in classical Hodgkin lymphoma. Libraries were prepared by immunoSEQ multiplex PCR; TCRdb keeps only in-frame clonotypes and omits some of them. The sample carries 20,000 or so clones, approximately 80% recorded once. Sequencing used peripheral blood mononuclear cells (PBMCs), obtained before the fourth cycle of nivolumab. The receptor set was obtained from a human donor with classical Hodgkin lymphoma. CDR3s include the opening cysteine and the closing phenylalanine or tryptophan. The D gene is left open where the match is weak. Clone size is stated in some rows and not others, as once, few, many or a class when expanded.

clone_size d_call j_call v_call cdr3_aa cdr3_nt
once TRBD2 TRBJ2-1 TRBV5-1 CASSLARWTSENNEQFF TGCGCCAGCAGCTTGGCCCGTTGGACTAGCGAAAACAATGAGCAGTTCTTC
NA NA TRBJ1-5 TRBV6-5 CASSYSGNDQPQHF TGTGCCAGCAGTTACAGCGGGAATGATCAGCCCCAGCATTTT
medium-sized TRBD1 TRBJ1-1 TRBV7-9 CASSFPPGTRGRRTEAFF TGTGCCAGCAGCTTCCCTCCCGGGACCAGGGGGCGGAGGACTGAAGCTTTCTTT
NA NA TRBJ2-5 TRBV7-7 CASSSGSRETQYF TGTGCCAGCAGCTCGGGGTCTCGGGAGACCCAGTACTTC
NA NA TRBJ1-1 TRBV5-1 CASSLFLNTEAFF TGCGCCAGCAGCTTGTTCCTGAACACTGAAGCTTTCTTT
NA NA TRBJ2-7 TRBV7-2 CASSLEGPYEQYF TGTGCCAGCAGCTTAGAGGGGCCCTACGAGCAGTACTTC
NA NA TRBJ1-2 TRBV2 CASSEWVGTLFYGYTF TGTGCCAGCAGTGAATGGGTGGGGACTTTGTTTTATGGCTACACCTTC
NA NA TRBJ1-5 TRBV19 CASSILEINQPQHF TGTGCCAGTAGTATACTAGAGATCAATCAGCCCCAGCATTTT
NA TRBD1 TRBJ2-7 TRBV5-1 CASRTGPGYEQYF TGCGCCAGTCGGACAGGACCGGGCTACGAGCAGTACTTC
NA NA TRBJ2-3 TRBV20-1 CSGGSTDTQYF TGCAGTGGGGGTAGCACAGATACGCAGTATTTT
few NA TRBJ2-7 TRBV12-5 CASASDSVSYEQYF TGTGCTAGTGCGTCGGACAGCGTCTCCTACGAGCAGTACTTC
NA NA TRBJ1-5 TRBV10-3 CAISEFATPNQPQHF TGTGCCATCAGTGAGTTTGCGACCCCCAATCAGCCCCAGCATTTT
NA NA TRBJ2-5 TRBV29-1 CSVEDPAPKETQYF TGCAGCGTTGAAGATCCGGCACCTAAAGAGACCCAGTACTTC
once NA TRBJ2-5 TRBV7-6 CASSLPTPRSVEETQYF TGTGCCAGCAGCTTGCCCACCCCACGATCCGTGGAAGAGACCCAGTACTTC
NA NA TRBJ2-1 TRBV19 CATTSRGSYNEQFF TGTGCCACTACCAGCCGTGGGTCCTACAATGAGCAGTTCTTC
NA TRBD1 TRBJ1-1 TRBV18 CASSPPRGRTEAFF TGTGCCAGCTCACCACCGAGGGGGCGCACTGAAGCTTTCTTT
NA TRBD2 TRBJ2-3 TRBV5-4 CASSIGTSGITDTQYF TGTGCCAGCAGCATCGGGACTAGCGGCATCACAGATACGCAGTATTTT
NA NA TRBJ1-2 TRBV18 CASSPNDRPNYGYTF TGTGCCAGCTCACCTAACGACAGACCTAACTATGGCTACACCTTC
medium-sized NA TRBJ1-1 TRBV7-2 CASSQVKQGKTEAFF TGTGCCAGCAGCCAAGTAAAACAGGGCAAAACTGAAGCTTTCTTT
NA NA TRBJ2-3 TRBV7-9 CASSLVGGTQYF TGTGCCAGCAGCTTAGTAGGGGGTACGCAGTATTTT
NA NA TRBJ1-3 TRBV30 CAWRQVNRVNTIYF TGTGCCTGGAGACAGGTGAATCGGGTAAACACCATATATTTT
NA NA TRBJ1-2 TRBV6-5 CASRLPGERNYGYTF TGTGCCAGCAGACTCCCGGGGGAGCGGAACTATGGCTACACCTTC
few NA TRBJ2-7 TRBV28 CASSSLGGTRPIPYEQYF TGTGCCAGCAGTTCCCTTGGGGGGACAAGACCTATCCCCTACGAGCAGTACTTC
NA TRBD2 TRBJ2-1 TRBV5-1 CASSPSGNSYNEQFF TGCGCCAGCAGCCCTAGCGGGAACTCCTACAATGAGCAGTTCTTC
NA NA TRBJ2-1 TRBV5-1 CASSRDALTYNEQFF TGCGCCAGCAGCCGGGACGCCCTAACCTACAATGAGCAGTTCTTC
NA NA TRBJ2-2 TRBV30 CAWSVRGELFF TGTGCCTGGAGTGTACGAGGGGAGCTGTTTTTT
NA NA TRBJ2-2 TRBV6-5 CASSWSRLNTGELFF TGTGCCAGCAGTTGGTCCAGGTTGAACACCGGGGAGCTGTTTTTT
NA NA TRBJ1-2 TRBV7-8 CASSQVRGGLDTF TGTGCCAGCAGCCAGGTTCGGGGGGGCTTAGACACCTTC
NA NA TRBJ2-7 TRBV5-1 CASSLYGASYEQYF TGCGCCAGCAGCTTGTACGGAGCCTCCTACGAGCAGTACTTC